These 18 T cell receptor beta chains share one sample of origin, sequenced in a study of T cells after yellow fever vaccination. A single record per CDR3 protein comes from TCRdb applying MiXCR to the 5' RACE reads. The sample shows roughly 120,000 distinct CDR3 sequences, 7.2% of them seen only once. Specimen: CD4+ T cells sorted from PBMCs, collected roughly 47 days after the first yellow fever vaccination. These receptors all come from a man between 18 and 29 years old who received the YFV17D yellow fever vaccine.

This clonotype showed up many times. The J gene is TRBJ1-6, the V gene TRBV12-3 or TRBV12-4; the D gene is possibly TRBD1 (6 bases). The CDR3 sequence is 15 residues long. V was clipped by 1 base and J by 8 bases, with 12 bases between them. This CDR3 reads CASSLGQGRHSPLHF. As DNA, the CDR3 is TGTGCCAGCAGTTTAGGTCAGGGGCGTCATTCACCCCTCCACTTT.

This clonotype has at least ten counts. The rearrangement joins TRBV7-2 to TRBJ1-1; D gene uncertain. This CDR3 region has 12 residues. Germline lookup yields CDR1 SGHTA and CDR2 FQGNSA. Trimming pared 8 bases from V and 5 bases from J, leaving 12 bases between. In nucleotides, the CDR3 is TGTGCCAGCGCGGAGTTTGTGACTGAAGCTTTCTTT. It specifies CASAEFVTEAFF.

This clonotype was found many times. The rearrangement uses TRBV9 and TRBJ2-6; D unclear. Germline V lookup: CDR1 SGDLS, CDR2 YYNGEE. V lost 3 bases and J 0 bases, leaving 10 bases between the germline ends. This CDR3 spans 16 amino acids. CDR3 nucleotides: TGTGCCAGCAGCGCAGCATTAAGCTCTGGGGCCAACGTCCTGACTTTC. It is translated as CASSAALSSGANVLTF.

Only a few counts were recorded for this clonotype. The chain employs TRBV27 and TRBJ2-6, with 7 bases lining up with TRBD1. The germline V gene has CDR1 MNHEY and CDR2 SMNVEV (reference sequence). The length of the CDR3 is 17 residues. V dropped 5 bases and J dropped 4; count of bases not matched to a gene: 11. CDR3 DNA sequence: TGTGCCAGCAGTCCCCCCGGACAGGCCCCGGGGGCCAACGTCCTGACTTTC. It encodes CASSPPGQAPGANVLTF. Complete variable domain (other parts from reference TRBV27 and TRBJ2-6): EAQVTQNPRYLITVTGKKLTVTCSQNMNHEYMSWYRQDPGLGLRQIYYSMNVEVTDKGDVPEGYKVSRKEKRNFPLILESPSPNQTSLYFCASSPPGQAPGANVLTFGAGSRLTVL.

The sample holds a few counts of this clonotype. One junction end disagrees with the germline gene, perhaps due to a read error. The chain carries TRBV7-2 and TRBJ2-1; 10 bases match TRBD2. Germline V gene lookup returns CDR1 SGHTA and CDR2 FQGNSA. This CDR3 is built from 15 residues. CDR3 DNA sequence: TGTGCCAGCAGCGCTAGCATAGCGGGGGGCCGGGGCAAGGTCTTC. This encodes CASSASIAGGRGKVF. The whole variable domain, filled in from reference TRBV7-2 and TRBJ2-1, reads GAGVSQSPSNKVTEKGKDVELRCDPISGHTALYWYRQSLGQGLEFLIYFQGNSAPDKSGLPSDRFSAERTGGSVSTLTIQRTQQEDSAVYLCASSASIAGGRGKVFGPGTRLTVL.

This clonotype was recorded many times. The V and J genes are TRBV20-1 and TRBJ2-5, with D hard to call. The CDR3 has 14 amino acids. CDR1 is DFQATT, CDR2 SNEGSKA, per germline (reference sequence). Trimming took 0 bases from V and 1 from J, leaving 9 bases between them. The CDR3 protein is CSARDLALQETQYF. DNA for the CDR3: TGCAGTGCTAGAGATCTGGCCCTCCAAGAGACCCAGTACTTC.

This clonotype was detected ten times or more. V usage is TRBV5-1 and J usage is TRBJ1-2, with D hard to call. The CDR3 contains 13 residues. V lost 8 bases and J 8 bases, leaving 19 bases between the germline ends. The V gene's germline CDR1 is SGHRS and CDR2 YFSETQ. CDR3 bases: TGCGCCAGTACACTTTTCGGGCGGGAAGGCTACACCTTC. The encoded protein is CASTLFGREGYTF.

CDR3 DNA: TGTGCCAGTAGAAGGGCAGCCAACCCTTTGAACTCGGGCACTGAAGCTTTCTTT. It specifies CASRRAANPLNSGTEAFF. The chain couples TRBV19 to TRBJ1-1, with D uncertain. The V end was cut by 6 bases, the J end by 4 bases, with 27 bases between. Germline V gene lookup returns CDR1 LNHDA and CDR2 SQIVND (reference sequence). The CDR3 has 18 amino acids.

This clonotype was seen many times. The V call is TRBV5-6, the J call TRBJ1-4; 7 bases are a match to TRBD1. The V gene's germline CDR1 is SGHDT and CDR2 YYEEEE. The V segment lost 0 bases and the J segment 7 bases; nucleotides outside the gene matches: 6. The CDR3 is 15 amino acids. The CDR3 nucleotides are TGTGCCAGCAGCTTGGTAGCAGGGGGTGTTGAAAAACTGTTTTTT. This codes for CASSLVAGGVEKLFF. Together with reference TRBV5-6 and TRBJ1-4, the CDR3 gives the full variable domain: DAGVTQSPTHLIKTRGQQVTLRCSPKSGHDTVSWYQQALGQGPQFIFQYYEEEERQRGNFPDRFSGHQFPNYSSELNVNALLLGDSALYLCASSLVAGGVEKLFFGSGTQLSVL.

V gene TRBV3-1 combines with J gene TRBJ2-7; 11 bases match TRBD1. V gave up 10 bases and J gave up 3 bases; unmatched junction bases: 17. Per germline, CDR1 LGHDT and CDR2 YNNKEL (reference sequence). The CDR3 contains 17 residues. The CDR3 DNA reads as TGTGCCACCTCCCGACATTATCCCGGGACAGGGGGCTACGAGCAGTACTTC. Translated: CATSRHYPGTGGYEQYF.

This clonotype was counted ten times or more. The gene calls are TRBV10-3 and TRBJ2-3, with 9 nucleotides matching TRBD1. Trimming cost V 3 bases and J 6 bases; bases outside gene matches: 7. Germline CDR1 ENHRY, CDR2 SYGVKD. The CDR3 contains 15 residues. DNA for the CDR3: TGTGCCATCAGTGACCGCGACAGGGGGGTGGATACGCAGTATTTT. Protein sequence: CAISDRDRGVDTQYF.

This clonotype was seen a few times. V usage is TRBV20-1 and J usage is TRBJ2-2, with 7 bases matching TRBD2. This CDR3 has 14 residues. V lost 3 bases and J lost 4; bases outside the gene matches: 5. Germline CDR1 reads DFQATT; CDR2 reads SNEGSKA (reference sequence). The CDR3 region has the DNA TGCAGTGCTAGCCCCCCGGGGGGCACCGGGGAGCTGTTTTTT. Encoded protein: CSASPPGGTGELFF.

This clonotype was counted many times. The CDR3 region has the DNA TGCGCCAGCAGCTTGGCTACGGGGGTATCCTACAATGAGCAGTTCTTC. It specifies CASSLATGVSYNEQFF. The chain carries TRBV5-1 and TRBJ2-1, with a tentative D call TRBD2 (6 bases). The CDR3 runs to 16 residues. Per germline, CDR1 SGHRS and CDR2 YFSETQ. V was clipped by 0 bases and J by 1 base, with 11 bases between them.

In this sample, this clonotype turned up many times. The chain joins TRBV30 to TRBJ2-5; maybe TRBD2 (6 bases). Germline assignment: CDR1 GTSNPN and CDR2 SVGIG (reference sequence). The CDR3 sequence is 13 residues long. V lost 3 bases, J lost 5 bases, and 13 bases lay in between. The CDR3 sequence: CAWSVGGIETQYF. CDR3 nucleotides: TGTGCCTGGAGCGTCGGGGGTATCGAGACCCAGTACTTC.

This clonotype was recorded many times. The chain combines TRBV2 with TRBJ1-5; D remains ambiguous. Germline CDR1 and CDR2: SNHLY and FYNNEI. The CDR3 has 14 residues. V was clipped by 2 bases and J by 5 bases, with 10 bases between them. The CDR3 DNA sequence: TGTGCCAGCAGTGAATCGGCGCCGGATCAGCCCCAGCATTTT. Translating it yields CASSESAPDQPQHF.

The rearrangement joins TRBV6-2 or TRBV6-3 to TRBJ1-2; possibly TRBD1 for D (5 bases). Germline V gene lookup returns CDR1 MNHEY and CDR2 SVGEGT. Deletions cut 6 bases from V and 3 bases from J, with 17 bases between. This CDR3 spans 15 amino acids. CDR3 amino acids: CASSAGTAVHYGYTF. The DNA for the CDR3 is TGTGCCAGCAGCGCCGGGACCGCCGTACACTATGGCTACACCTTC.

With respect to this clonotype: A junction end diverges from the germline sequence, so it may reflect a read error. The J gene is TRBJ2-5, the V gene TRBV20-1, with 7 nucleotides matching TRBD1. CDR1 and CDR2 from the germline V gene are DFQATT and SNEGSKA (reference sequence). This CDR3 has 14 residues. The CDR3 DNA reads TGCAGTGCCAGAGGACAGGCCGGTAAAGAGACCCAGTACTTC. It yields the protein CSARGQAGKETQYF.

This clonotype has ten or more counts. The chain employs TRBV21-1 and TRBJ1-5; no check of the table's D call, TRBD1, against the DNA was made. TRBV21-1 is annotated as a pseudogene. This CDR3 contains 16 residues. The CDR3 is CASSQWTLESNQPQHF. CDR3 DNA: TGTGCCAGCAGCCAATGGACATTGGAGAGCAATCAGCCCCAGCATTTT.